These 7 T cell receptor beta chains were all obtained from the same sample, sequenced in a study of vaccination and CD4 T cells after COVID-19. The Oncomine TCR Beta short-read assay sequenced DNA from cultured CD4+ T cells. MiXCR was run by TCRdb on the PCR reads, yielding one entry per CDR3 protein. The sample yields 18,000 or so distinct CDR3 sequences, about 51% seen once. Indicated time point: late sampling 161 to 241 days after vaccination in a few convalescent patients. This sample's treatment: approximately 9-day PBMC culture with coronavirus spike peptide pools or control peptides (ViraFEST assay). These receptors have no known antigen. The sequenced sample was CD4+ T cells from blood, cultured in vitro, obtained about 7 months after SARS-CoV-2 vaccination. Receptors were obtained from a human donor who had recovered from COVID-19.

CDR3 DNA: TGCAGTGCTAGAGACTACAGGGATCTAGCCAAAAACATTCAGTACTTC. Protein: CSARDYRDLAKNIQYF. J is TRBJ2-4 and V is TRBV20-1; TRBD1 might be the D (6 bases). Germline loops: CDR1 DFQATT, CDR2 SNEGSKA (reference sequence). V was cut by 0 bases and J by 0 bases, with 12 bases left in between. The length of the CDR3 is 16 residues.

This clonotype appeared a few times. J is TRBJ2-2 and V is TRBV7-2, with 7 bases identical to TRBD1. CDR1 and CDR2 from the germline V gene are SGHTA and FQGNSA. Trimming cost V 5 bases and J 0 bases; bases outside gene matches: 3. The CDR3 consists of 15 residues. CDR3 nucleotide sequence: TGTGCCAGCAGCGCCGACAGGGCGAACACCGGGGAGCTGTTTTTT. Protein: CASSADRANTGELFF.

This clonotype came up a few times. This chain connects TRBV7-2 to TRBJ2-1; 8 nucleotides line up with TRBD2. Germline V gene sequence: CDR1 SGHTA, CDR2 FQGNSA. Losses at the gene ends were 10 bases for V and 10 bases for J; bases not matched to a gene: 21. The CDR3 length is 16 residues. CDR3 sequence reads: CAIGGGKELAVQEQFF. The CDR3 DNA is TGTGCCATCGGGGGGGGAAAGGAACTAGCGGTTCAAGAGCAGTTCTTC.

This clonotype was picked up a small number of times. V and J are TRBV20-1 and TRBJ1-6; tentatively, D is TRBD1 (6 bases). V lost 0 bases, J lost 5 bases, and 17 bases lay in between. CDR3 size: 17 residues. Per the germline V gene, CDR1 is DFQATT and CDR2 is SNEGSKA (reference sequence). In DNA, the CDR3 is TGCAGTGCTAGAGATCCCCGGACAGTTCTAAATAATTCACCCCTCCACTTT. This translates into CSARDPRTVLNNSPLHF.

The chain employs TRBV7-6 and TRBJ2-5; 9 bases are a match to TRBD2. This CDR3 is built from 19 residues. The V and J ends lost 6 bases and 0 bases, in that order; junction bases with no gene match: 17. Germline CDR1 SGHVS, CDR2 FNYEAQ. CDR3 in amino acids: CASSPSPWRGGRNQETQYF. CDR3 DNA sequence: TGTGCCAGCAGTCCGAGTCCCTGGCGGGGGGGCCGAAACCAAGAGACCCAGTACTTC.

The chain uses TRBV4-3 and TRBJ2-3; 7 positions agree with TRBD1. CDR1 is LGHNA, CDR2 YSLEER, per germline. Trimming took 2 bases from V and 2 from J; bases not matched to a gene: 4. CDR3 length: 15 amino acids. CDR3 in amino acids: CASSQTGVDTDTQYF. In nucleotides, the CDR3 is TGCGCCAGCAGCCAAACAGGGGTAGACACAGATACGCAGTATTTT.

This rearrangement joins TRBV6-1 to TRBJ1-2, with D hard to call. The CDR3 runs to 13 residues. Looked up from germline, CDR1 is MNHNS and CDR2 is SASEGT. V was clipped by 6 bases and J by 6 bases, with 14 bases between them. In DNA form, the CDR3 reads TGTGCCAGCAGACAGACTATAGGCGATGGCTACACCTTC. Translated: CASRQTIGDGYTF.